This TCR beta chain comes out of a study of blood T cell repertoires in COVID-19. This CDR3 is built from 14 residues. The germline V gene has CDR1 SGDLS and CDR2 YYNGEE. Trimming left V 3 bases short and J 4 bases short, with 13 bases between. Assay used: immunoSEQ multiplex PCR; TCRdb lists only in-frame clones, some missing. The data hold approximately 400,000 clones, with less than 90% observed a single time. Individuals drawn from under 30 US areas were about 18 to 100 years old. The rearrangement uses TRBV9 and TRBJ1-2; D is perhaps TRBD1 (6 bases). The receptor's source is a woman aged 45-65 years who had recovered from COVID-19. Sequenced sample: PBMCs or T cells enriched from blood (not recorded which). CDR3 nucleotides: TGTGCCAGCAGCGCCCGACAGGAGCTCTATGGCTACACCTTC. Translation: CASSARQELYGYTF.